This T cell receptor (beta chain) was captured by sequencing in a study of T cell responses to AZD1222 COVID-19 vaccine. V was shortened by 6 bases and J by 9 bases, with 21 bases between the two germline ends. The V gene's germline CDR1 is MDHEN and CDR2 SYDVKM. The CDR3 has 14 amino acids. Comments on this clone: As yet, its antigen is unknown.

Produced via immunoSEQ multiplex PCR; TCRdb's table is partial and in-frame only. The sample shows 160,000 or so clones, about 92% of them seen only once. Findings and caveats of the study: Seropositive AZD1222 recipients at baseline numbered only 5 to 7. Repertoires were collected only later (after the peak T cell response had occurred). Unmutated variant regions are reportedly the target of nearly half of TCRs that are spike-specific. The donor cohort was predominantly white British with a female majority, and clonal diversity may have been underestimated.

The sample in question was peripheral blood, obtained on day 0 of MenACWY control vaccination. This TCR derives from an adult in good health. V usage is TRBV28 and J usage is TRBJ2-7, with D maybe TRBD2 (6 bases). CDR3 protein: CASSQLATSRGQYF. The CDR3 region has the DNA TGTGCCAGCAGCCAACTAGCCACGAGTAGGGGGCAGTACTTC.